This TCR beta chain was identified in a study of blood T cell repertoires in COVID-19. Background on the study: Collection of acute and convalescent COVID-19 samples took place in the United States, Italy and Spain. T cells, B-cell-depleted T cells, or PBMCs provided the cDNA or gDNA that served as material.

The CDR3 is 14 residues long. With 0 bases removed from V and 2 bases from J, the gap between germline ends came to 7 bases. CDR1 MNHEY and CDR2 SVGEGT come from the germline V gene. TCRdb keeps only in-frame clones here, not all; method: immunoSEQ multiplex PCR. This sample has 130,000 to 150,000 clones, with less than 85% found just once. The receptor was isolated from a human donor in a cohort sampled during active COVID-19. The sequenced sample consisted of peripheral blood. The rearrangement links TRBV6-2 or TRBV6-3 to TRBJ1-2; unclear D gene. The CDR3 DNA follows: TGTGCCAGCAGTTACTCTGGGCCCAACTATGGCTACACCTTC. This translates into CASSYSGPNYGYTF.